This T cell receptor (beta chain) originates from a study of identical twins. MiXCR was run by TCRdb on the 5' RACE reads, yielding one entry per CDR3 protein. The repertoire holds about 920,000 distinct CDR3 sequences, with around 12% as singletons. Study-level findings and limits: In cord blood, abundant beta clonotypes had fewer insertions; memory showed no trend. Invariant MAIT and iNKT cells are populations that could partly confound zero-insertion analyses.

This CDR3 region has 14 residues. Germline CDR1 is DFQATT and CDR2 is SNEGSKA (reference sequence). V lost 3 bases, J lost 7 bases, and 10 bases stayed unmatched. Concerning this clonotype: The antigen remains unidentified.

In addition, the sample was reused for a study of yellow fever vaccine responses in identical twins.

This clonotype originated in a woman aged 18-35 years in good health. The chain links TRBV20-1 to TRBJ2-5, with 8 bases aligning to TRBD2. The source material was PBMCs. CDR3 bases: TGCAGTGCTAGTGTTAGCGGGAATGACGGGACCCAGTACTTC. Its translation is CSASVSGNDGTQYF.